This T cell receptor beta chain was sequenced for a study of blood T cell repertoires in COVID-19. Study details: T cells, B-cell-depleted T cells, or PBMCs provided the cDNA or gDNA that served as material.

From germline, CDR1 is MNHNY and CDR2 SVGAGI (reference sequence). Trimming removed 2 bases from V and 6 bases from J, with 13 bases in between. The CDR3 has 15 residues. This clone was seen only a few times. Methods used by the authors: Nucleated cell number was recorded as an estimate derived from reference gene primer amplification. Sequencing used immunoSEQ multiplex PCR; TCRdb keeps in-frame clones, though not all of them. The DNA was the basis for D and trimming; V, J and clone size are from that table. The sample includes fewer than 65,000 clones, roughly nine tenths seen only once; the top ten take around 7.2%.

The gene calls are TRBV6-6 and TRBJ2-2; D perhaps matches TRBD1 (6 bases). The sequence was obtained from a woman aged 55-70 years with active or convalescent COVID-19. What was sequenced was peripheral blood. The CDR3 DNA sequence: TGTGCCAGCAGTTACATTCTTACAGGGTCCGGGGAGCTGTTTTTT. It codes for CASSYILTGSGELFF.